This T cell receptor (beta chain) derives from a study of cytomegalovirus exposure and HLA in healthy donors. The primer mix had 60 Vbeta and 13 Jbeta primers. Here immunoSEQ multiplex PCR was the method, and the copy in TCRdb shows in-frame clones only, minus some. The table has more than 140,000 clones, 82% seen once. Germline CDR1 SGDLS, CDR2 YYNGEE. V dropped 0 bases and J dropped 0 bases, with 7 bases sitting between them. The CDR3 covers 15 residues. Healthy people donating bone marrow made up the donors. The sample holds a few counts of this clone. The sequenced sample was PBMCs. The sequence was obtained from a man aged 25 to 40 in good health and CMV-seropositive. J is TRBJ1-5 and V is TRBV9; no clear D gene. The CDR3 region has the DNA TGTGCCAGCAGCGTAGGAGGGAATAGCAATCAGCCCCAGCATTTT. It translates to CASSVGGNSNQPQHF.